The table lists the clone carrying this T cell receptor beta chain with many counts. Its antigen is not identified. This CDR3 is 16 amino acids long. Germline CDR1 SEHNR, CDR2 FQNEAQ (reference sequence). The V and J ends lost 7 bases and 3 bases respectively, with 19 bases between them. Researchers took RNA transcripts and amplified the TCR beta CDR3 regions from them. The TCR CDR3 was amplified in a first-round RT-PCR using the HTBI primer set. TCRdb analysed the multiplex PCR reads with MiXCR anew, one entry per CDR3 protein. Of some 490,000 distinct CDR3 sequences in the sample, 15% to 20% were seen once. The sample originates from a study of T cells in Graves' hyperthyroidism and ophthalmopathy. The wider study: Peripheral blood was taken when the disease was first diagnosed, before any treatment began.

Patients were excluded because of uncontrolled infection, other autoimmune disease, pregnancy or lactation. Study-wide findings and caveats: Among clonotypes expanded in thyroid above 0.001, most were also found in blood.

The TCR originated in a young woman with Graves' ophthalmopathy. The chain uses TRBV7-9 and TRBJ2-1; possibly TRBD2 for D (6 bases). Sequences were obtained from blood. The CDR3 region has the DNA TGTGCCAGCACCGAAGCTGGTCGCGGGAACTACAATGAGCAGTTCTTC. Its protein is CASTEAGRGNYNEQFF.